The sequence of this T cell receptor (beta chain) was determined in a study of blood T cell repertoires in COVID-19. Study details: Sample material is recorded as cDNA or gDNA derived from T cells, B-cell-depleted T cells, or PBMCs.

Germline loops: CDR1 GTSNPN, CDR2 SVGIG (reference sequence). The CDR3 extends over 16 amino acids. V lost 3 bases and J lost 0, with 15 bases in between. Clones were sequenced by immunoSEQ multiplex PCR, and TCRdb holds only the in-frame ones, with some missing. The top ten clones hold around 5% of a sample with roughly 150,000 clones, approximately 80% of them seen once. Participants were aged about 18 to 90 years, lived in 25 or so US areas, and enrolled virtually. Researchers sorted participants into cohorts using their self-reported clinical history. This chain links TRBV30 with TRBJ1-5; perhaps TRBD1 as D (6 bases). The clonotype was recovered from a man between 65 and 85 years old who had been exposed to COVID-19. The material sequenced was PBMCs or T cells enriched from blood (not recorded which). This CDR3 is CAWSAPGQNSNQPQHF. Here the CDR3 DNA reads TGTGCCTGGAGCGCCCCGGGACAAAATAGCAATCAGCCCCAGCATTTT.